This entry features one T cell receptor (beta chain) sequence. The target of this receptor is not known. No base qualities exist here, and no much larger clone lies one base off it. The cohort was made up of roughly 670 healthy bone marrow donors. All cohort members were sampled while nominally healthy, although unrecorded immune exposures were likely present. The donor was CMV seronegative and was included in the group of a few hundred seronegative cohort members. A peripheral blood sample was provided by each donor, and peripheral blood mononuclear cells were used for TCR beta sequencing. Genomic DNA was extracted from the blood cell samples with the Qiagen DNeasy Blood Extraction Kit. Libraries came from the immunoSEQ multiplex PCR assay. For the multiplex PCR, a mixture combining 60 forward primers for TCR Vbeta segments and 13 reverse primers for TCR Jbeta segments was used. A multiplex PCR assay on genomic DNA amplified the CDR3 region of rearranged TCR beta genes. Amplified TCR beta libraries were sequenced as 87-base-pair reads on the Illumina HiSeq System. The authors' pipeline ran thus. Across the 600 to 700 repertoires, a later analysis counted 80 million or so unique TCR beta chains, approximately 12 million of which were shared by at least two donors. To remove PCR and sequencing errors, raw reads were error-corrected and collapsed into unique sequences using a nearest-neighbor algorithm that merged closely related sequences. CDR3 sequences were aligned to IMGT reference sequences to assign V, D and J gene segments. For a sequence to be retained, a match of at least six nucleotides to both a V gene segment and a J gene segment was required. A rearrangement was called productive if the CDR3 had no stop codons and remained in frame with V and J, and every other rearrangement was called non-productive. Following IMGT convention, CDR3 was defined as the stretch from the second conserved V-encoded cysteine up to the conserved J-encoded phenylalanine. In an earlier analysis of more than 550 of the donors, sequences lacking an unambiguous match to a single V gene segment were excluded. An earlier analysis of a few hundred of the donors classified V segments as functional when productive rearrangements were above 56.7% and as segregating when the standard deviation between donors was above 5%. To diagnose cytomegalovirus status from the catalog of TCR beta chain sequences, a statistical classification framework was built. A later analysis assigned V and J genes by comparing TCR nucleotide sequences with IMGT/GENE-DB human TR gene sequences. Using the TCRdist pipeline, a later analysis assigned CDR3 sequences along with most-parsimonious VDJ recombination scenarios. In a later analysis, each TCR beta chain was defined by its CDR3 amino acid sequence together with its V-gene family, and reads lacking a unique V-gene family were excluded. To address suspected cross-contamination and a sequencing artifact, a later analysis removed 550 to 750 highly shared, low-generation-probability nucleotide sequences. In a later analysis, a clonal expansion index for each public chain was calculated from normalized within-repertoire ranks of inferred template counts. Generation probabilities in a later analysis came from a VDJ recombination model fitted to out-of-frame rearrangements, and those results were checked against IGoR. In a later analysis, TCR-TCR, TCR-HLA and TCR-CMV co-occurrence was scored with hypergeometric tests, and a repertoire-size bias correction was applied to TCR pairs. To estimate false discovery rates, a later analysis permuted the HLA or CMV assignments 20 times. A later analysis grouped co-occurring TCRs with DBSCAN, adding TCRdist sequence similarity when clustering within HLA-allele-positive subsets. For co-occurrence clustering, repertoires with fewer than 30,000 or more than 120,000 public chains were excluded, along with roughly 5 repertoires with anomalous nucleotide sharing. In TCRdb, the immuneACCESS table is reduced to in-frame sequences with V and J assigned. These tables do not hold every clone; where another copy was compared, an unresolved V gene accounts for under half, and the others remain unexplained. That table is the source of V, J and clone size, and D and trimming were worked out from the DNA. In this sample the table shows tens of thousands of clones, roughly 78% of which occur a single time. The ten largest account for about 7.3% of the sample.

The data were obtained in a study of cytomegalovirus exposure and HLA in healthy donors (TCRdb year 2017). Background on the whole study: According to an earlier analysis of around 600 of the donors, about 190 million T cells yielded some 120 million unique TCR beta sequences and approximately 300 Gb of sequence data. An early release that covered about 640 HLA-typed donors contained around 300 gigabases of sequencing data and 75 million to 100 million unique TCR sequences. Among the roughly 400 genotyped donors, approximately 82% belonged to the genetic ancestry cluster associated with self-reported Caucasian donors. The study was designed to test whether signatures of past pathogen exposure could be identified by cataloging public T cell receptors. Using immunosequencing, the study profiled T cell repertoires from 500 to 800 subjects and related those repertoires to cytomegalovirus serostatus. In addition to the first cohort of 666 subjects, a separate validation cohort of some 120 different subjects was used. The study combined high-throughput TCR immunosequencing, statistical association of individual TCRs with disease status, and machine learning to predict cytomegalovirus infection status. To study patterns of TCR occurrence, a later analysis re-analyzed previously published TCR beta repertoires from 666 donors and added high-resolution HLA genotyping. The later analysis used no new phenotypic data to find candidate immune exposures, relying instead on TCR beta sequences and their occurrence across donors. An earlier analysis of several hundred of the donors applied high-throughput TCR beta sequencing to assess whether each TCR beta V gene segment acted as functional or pseudogenic. Donor age, sex, ethnicity and CMV serostatus were collected together with the repertoire data. In a later genetic analysis, genome-wide SNP genotypes for about 55% of the roughly 700 donors were used, and that subset was treated as a discovery cohort. All discovery cohort repertoires had been generated using a single sequencing platform. HLA typing included class I and class II loci at four-digit resolution. The number of donors typed differed by locus, with about 629-630 for A, B, C, DRB1 and DQB1, around 500 for DQA1, approximately 570 for DPA1, and 400 to 490 for DPB1. A handful of DR-DQ haplotypes were treated as single units for association and clustering because of strong linkage in the cohort. Across approximately 400 genotyped donors of the cohort, an average of approximately 240,000 unique TCR beta nucleotide sequences per donor were sequenced, and approximately 17% of those sequences were non-productive.

The CDR3 starts with the cysteine, ends with the phenylalanine, and has 10 residues. Of the read, only the CDR3 DNA is kept; its 30 bases are in frame from base 1. V is pared back by 7 bases and J by 6 bases, with 6 bases lying between the germline termini. For CDR1 and CDR2, the germline V gene lists MNHNS and SASEGT. General findings and caveats noted by the study authors: The authors suggested that the approach could potentially be generalized to other disease states and immunological phenotypes. Compared with equally common non-associated chains, HLA-associated TCR beta chains in a later analysis were more clonally expanded and had lower generation probabilities. According to a later analysis, parvovirus B19, influenza, CMV and Epstein-Barr virus appeared linked to several top co-occurrence clusters. At a false discovery rate of 0.05, a later analysis linked approximately 18,000 TCR beta sequences to specific HLA alleles. A cluster of highly shared sequence variants was judged likely to represent a technical artifact of the sequencing pipeline. Correlated functional status among segregating V segments might reflect linkage disequilibrium, but an unknown experimental factor could not be ruled out. While some public TCRs were present in many individuals, most TCR sequences turned up only very rarely across donors. The classifier was reported to diagnose cytomegalovirus status with high specificity and sensitivity in both the original and validation cohorts. This cohort had only TCR beta chains sequenced, and the lack of alpha or paired-chain data limited which features could be detected. Roughly uniform sequencing depth across donors was assumed in presence/absence analyses, although this assumption may not hold. Immune exposure information for the cohort was limited to CMV serostatus. The study listed 150 to 200 TCR beta chains as associated with cytomegalovirus. In an earlier analysis of 500 to 650 of the donors, most TCR beta V segments appeared in productive rearrangements about 90% or about 30% of the time, broadly matching IMGT annotations. In a later analysis, TCR association rates were found to vary across HLA loci, with the most associated TCRs seen for DRB1 alleles and the fewest for HLA-C alleles. A further reported finding was that TCR beta sequences accurately predicted the HLA-A and HLA-B alleles for most subjects in the first cohort. In a later genetic analysis, fewer N-insertions in productive TCRs were reported among donors in an Asian-associated ancestry cluster than the roughly 700-donor mean. Seventeen rarely observed V segments, including chromosome 9 orphons, were excluded from the earlier analysis of approximately 600 of the donors because counts were too low. In a later genetic analysis, a missense DCLRE1C variant was associated with V-gene and J-gene trimming of TCR beta chains, and the association was replicated in an independent cohort. Because the 87-base-pair reads could not distinguish some IMGT-functional V segments, including TRBV6-2 and TRBV6-3, those segments were excluded. A few of the identified cytomegalovirus-associated TCR beta chains were confirmed in vitro to be specific for cytomegalovirus antigens. Strong co-occurrence of HLA alleles, especially DR and DQ, made assigning TCR associations to individual alleles difficult. According to a later analysis, most CMV-associated TCR beta chains appeared to be HLA-restricted, and the HLA associations seemed to be driven largely by CMV exposure. Because HLA typing was unavailable for some donors at each locus, only the typed subset was used in association tests.

The sequence joins TRBV6-1 to TRBJ1-2; the D gene is not confidently resolved. Sequencing was carried out using PBMCs. The sequence was obtained from a man younger than 40 in good health and CMV-seronegative. CDR3 sequence: CASISDGYTF. The bases are TGTGCCAGCATTAGCGATGGCTACACCTTC.